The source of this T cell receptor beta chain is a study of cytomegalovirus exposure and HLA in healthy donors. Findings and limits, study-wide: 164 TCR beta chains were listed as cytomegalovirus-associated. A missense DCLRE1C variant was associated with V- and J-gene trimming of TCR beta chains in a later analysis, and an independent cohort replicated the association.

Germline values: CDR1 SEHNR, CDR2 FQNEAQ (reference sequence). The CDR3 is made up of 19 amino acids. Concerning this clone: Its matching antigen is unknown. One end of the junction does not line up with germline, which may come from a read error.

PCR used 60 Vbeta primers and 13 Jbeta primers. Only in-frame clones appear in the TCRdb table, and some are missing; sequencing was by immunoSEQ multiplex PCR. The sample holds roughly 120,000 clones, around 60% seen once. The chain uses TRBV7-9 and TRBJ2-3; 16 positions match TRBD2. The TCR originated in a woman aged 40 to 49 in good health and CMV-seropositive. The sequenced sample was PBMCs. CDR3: CSSSYPPGLAGGDPDTQYF. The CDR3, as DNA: TGTTCCAGCAGCTACCCCCCGGGACTAGCGGGGGGGGACCCAGATACGCAGTATTTT.